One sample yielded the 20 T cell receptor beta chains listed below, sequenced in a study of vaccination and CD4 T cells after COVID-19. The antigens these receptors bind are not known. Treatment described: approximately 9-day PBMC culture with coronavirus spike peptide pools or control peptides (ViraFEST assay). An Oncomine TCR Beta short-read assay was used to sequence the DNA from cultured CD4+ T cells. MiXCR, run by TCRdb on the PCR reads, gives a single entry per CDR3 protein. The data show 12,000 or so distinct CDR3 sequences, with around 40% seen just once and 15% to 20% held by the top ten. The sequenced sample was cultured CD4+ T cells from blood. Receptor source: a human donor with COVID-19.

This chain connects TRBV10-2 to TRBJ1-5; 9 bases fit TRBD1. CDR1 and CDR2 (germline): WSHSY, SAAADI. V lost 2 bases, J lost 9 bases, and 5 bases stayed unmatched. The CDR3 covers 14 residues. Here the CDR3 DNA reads TGCGCCAGCAGTGAGGGGGACAGGGCCCTGCCCCAGCATTTT. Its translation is CASSEGDRALPQHF.

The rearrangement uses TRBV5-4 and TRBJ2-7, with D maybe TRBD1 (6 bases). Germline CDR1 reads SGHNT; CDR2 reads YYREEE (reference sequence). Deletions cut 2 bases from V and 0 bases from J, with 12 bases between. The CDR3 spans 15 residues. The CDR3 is CASSLGGQHSYEQYF. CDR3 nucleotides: TGTGCCAGCAGCTTAGGTGGACAGCACTCCTACGAGCAGTACTTC.

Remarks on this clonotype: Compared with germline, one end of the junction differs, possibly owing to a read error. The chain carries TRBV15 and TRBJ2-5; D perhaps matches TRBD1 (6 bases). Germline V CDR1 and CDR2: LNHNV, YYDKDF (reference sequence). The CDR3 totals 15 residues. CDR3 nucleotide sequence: TGTGCCACCAGCAGAGACAGGACAGTCCCAGAGACCCGGTACTTC. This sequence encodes CATSRDRTVPETRYF.

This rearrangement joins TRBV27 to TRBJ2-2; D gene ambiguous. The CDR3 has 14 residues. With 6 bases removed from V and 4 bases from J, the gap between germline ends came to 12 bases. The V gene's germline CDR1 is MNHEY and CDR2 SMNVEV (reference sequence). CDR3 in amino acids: CASSPTWATGELFF. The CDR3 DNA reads TGTGCCAGCAGCCCGACCTGGGCCACCGGGGAGCTGTTTTTT.

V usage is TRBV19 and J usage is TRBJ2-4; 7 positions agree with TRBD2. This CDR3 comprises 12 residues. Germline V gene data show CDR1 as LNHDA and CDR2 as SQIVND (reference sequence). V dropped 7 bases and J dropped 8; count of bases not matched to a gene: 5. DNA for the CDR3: TGTGCCAGTATTGGGGGGAGGGACATTCAGTACTTC. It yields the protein CASIGGRDIQYF. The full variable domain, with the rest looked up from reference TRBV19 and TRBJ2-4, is DGGITQSPKYLFRKEGQNVTLSCEQNLNHDAMYWYRQDPGQGLRLIYYSQIVNDFQKGDIAEGYSVSREKKESFPLTVTSAQKNPTAFYLCASIGGRDIQYFGAGTRLSVL.

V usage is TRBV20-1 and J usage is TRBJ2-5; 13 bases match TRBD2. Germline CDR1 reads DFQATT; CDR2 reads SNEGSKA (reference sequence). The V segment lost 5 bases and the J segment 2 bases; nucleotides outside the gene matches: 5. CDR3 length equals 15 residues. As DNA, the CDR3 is TGCAGTGCTCCGACTAGCGGGGGGCTACAAGAGACCCAGTACTTC. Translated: CSAPTSGGLQETQYF.

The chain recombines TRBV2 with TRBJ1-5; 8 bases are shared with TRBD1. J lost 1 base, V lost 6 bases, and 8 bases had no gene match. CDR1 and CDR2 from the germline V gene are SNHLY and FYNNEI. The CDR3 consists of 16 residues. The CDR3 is CASRPHRGMSNQPQHF. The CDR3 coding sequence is TGTGCCAGCAGGCCGCACAGGGGGATGAGCAATCAGCCCCAGCATTTT.

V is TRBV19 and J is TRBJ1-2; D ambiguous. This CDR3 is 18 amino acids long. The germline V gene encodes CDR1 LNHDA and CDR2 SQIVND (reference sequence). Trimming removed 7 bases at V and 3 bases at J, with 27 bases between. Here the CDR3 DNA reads TGTGCCAGTACTAAAGCGGTGAGGTCAGGTGTAACAGACTATGGCTACACCTTC. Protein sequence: CASTKAVRSGVTDYGYTF.

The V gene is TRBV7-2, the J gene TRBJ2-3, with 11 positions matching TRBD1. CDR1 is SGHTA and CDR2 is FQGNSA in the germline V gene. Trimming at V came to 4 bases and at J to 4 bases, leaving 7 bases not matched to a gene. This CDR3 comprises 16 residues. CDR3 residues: CASSSRTGGLADTQYF. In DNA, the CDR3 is TGTGCCAGCAGCTCTCGGACAGGGGGCCTCGCAGATACGCAGTATTTT.

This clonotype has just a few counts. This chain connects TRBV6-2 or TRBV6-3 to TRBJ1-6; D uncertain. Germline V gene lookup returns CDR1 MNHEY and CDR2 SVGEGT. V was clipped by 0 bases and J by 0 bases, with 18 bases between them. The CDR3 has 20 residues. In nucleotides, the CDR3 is TGTGCCAGCAGTTACTCGAAACTGACAAGAGCTATCTCCTATAATTCACCCCTCCACTTT. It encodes CASSYSKLTRAISYNSPLHF.

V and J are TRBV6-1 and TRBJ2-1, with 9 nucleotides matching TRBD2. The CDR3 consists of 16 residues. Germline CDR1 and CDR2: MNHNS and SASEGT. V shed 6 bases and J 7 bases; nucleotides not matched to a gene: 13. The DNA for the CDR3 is TGTGCCAGCAGGTATATGCCCGGCGGGGGGGCGAATGAGCAGTTCTTC. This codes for CASRYMPGGGANEQFF.

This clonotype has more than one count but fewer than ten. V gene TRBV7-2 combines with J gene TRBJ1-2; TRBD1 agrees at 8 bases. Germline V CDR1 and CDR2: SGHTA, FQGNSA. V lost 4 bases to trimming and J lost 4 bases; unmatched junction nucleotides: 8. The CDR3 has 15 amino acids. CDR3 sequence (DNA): TGTGCCAGCAGCTCGACAGGGGACCTGGCCTATGGCTACACCTTC. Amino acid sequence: CASSSTGDLAYGYTF.

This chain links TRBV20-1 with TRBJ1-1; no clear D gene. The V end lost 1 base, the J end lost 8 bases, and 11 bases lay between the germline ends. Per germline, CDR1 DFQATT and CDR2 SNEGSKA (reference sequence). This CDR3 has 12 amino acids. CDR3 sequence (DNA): TGCAGTGCTAGAGGGAAGTTGGCCGAAGCTTTCTTT. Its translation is CSARGKLAEAFF.

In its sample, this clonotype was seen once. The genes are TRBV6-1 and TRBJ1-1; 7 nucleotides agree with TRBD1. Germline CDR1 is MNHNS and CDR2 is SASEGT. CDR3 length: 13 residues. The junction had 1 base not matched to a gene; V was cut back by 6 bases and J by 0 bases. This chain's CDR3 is CASRQGMNTEAFF. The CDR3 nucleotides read TGTGCCAGCAGACAGGGGATGAACACTGAAGCTTTCTTT.

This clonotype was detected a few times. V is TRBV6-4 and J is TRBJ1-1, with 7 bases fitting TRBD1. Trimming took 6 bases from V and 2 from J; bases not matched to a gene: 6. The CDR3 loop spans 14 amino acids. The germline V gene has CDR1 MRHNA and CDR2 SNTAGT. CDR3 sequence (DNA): TGTGCCAGCAGCGTGGACAGGTTAAACACTGAAGCTTTCTTT. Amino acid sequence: CASSVDRLNTEAFF.

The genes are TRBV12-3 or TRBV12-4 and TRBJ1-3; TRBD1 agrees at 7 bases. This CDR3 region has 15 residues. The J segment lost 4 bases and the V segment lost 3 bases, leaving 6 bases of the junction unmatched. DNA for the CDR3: TGTGCCAGCAGTTTCCGACAGGGAGCCGGAAACACCATATATTTT. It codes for CASSFRQGAGNTIYF.

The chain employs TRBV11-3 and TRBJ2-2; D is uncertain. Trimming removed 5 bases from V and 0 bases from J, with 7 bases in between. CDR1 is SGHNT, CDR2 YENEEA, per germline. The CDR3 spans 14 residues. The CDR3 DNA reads TGTGCCAGCAGCCGATCAACGAACACCGGGGAGCTGTTTTTT. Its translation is CASSRSTNTGELFF.

CDR3 in amino acids: CASSSGQGSVNYGYTF. CDR3 nucleotides: TGCGCCAGCAGCTCGGGACAGGGTAGTGTGAACTATGGCTACACCTTC. The J gene is TRBJ1-2, the V gene TRBV5-1, with 9 bases that match TRBD1. This CDR3 region has 16 residues. CDR1 and CDR2 from the germline V gene are SGHRS and YFSETQ. The V segment lost 3 bases and the J segment 2 bases; nucleotides outside the gene matches: 8.

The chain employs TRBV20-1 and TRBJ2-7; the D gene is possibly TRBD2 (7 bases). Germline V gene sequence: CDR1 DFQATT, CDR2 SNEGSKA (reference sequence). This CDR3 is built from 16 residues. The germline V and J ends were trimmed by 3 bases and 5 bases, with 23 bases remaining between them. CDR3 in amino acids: CSASGGGSGGRDEQYF. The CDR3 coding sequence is TGCAGTGCTAGCGGCGGCGGGTCGGGGGGCCGGGACGAGCAGTACTTC.

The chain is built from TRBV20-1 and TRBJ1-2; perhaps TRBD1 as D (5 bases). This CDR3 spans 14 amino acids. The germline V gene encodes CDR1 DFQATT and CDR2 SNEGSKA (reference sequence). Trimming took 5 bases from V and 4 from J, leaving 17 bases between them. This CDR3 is CSASGTVLPYGYTF. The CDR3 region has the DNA TGCAGTGCTTCAGGGACGGTGCTACCCTATGGCTACACCTTC.